This TCR beta chain comes out of a study of cytomegalovirus exposure and HLA in healthy donors. The CDR3 consists of 13 residues. Germline CDR1 MNHEY, CDR2 SVGAGI. Trimming removed 4 bases from V and 7 bases from J, with 13 bases in between. 60 Vbeta and 13 Jbeta primers were used in PCR. This table comes from immunoSEQ multiplex PCR, and its TCRdb copy is limited to in-frame clones, with some not included. The sample has about 150,000 clones; about three fifths are singletons. The study's findings and limits: Later analysis demonstrated an association between a missense DCLRE1C variant and TCR beta V- and J-gene trimming.

As regards this clone: Its antigen is currently unknown.

The donors comprised healthy bone marrow donors. The receptor comes from a woman aged 55-69 years in good health and CMV-seropositive. Specimen: PBMCs. This chain links TRBV6-5 with TRBJ1-2; the D is unclear. This chain's CDR3 is CASSFPGGFGYTF. The DNA of the CDR3 is TGTGCCAGCAGTTTCCCTGGCGGTTTTGGCTACACCTTC.